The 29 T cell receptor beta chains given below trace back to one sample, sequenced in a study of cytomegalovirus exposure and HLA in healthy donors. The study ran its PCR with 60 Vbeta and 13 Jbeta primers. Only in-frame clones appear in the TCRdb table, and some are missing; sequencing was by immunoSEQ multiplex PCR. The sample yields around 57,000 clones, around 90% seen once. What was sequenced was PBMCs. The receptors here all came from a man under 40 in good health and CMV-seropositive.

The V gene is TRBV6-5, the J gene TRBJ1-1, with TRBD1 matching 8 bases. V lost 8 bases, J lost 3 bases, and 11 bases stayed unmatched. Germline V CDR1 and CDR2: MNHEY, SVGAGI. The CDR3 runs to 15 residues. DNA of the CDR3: TGTGCCAGCCGAATCGCGGGACAGGCGGACACTGAAGCTTTCTTT. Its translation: CASRIAGQADTEAFF.

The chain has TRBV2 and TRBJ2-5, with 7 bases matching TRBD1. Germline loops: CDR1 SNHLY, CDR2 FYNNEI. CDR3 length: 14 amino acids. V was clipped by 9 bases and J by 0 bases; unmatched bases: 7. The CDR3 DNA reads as TGTGCCAGGGGGACAGACCCGAACCAAGAGACCCAGTACTTC. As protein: CARGTDPNQETQYF.

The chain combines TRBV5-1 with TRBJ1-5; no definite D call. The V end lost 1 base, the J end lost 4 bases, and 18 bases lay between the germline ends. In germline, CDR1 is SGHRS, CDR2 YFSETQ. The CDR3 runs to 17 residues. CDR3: CASSLRELTSPNQPQHF. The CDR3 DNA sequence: TGCGCCAGCAGCTTGAGGGAGTTAACGAGCCCTAATCAGCCCCAGCATTTT.

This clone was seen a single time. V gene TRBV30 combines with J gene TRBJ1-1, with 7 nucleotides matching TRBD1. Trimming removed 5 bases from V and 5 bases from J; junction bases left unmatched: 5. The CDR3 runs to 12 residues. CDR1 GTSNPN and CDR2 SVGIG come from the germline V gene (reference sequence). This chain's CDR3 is CAWGGTVTEAFF. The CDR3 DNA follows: TGTGCCTGGGGGGGGACAGTTACTGAAGCTTTCTTT.

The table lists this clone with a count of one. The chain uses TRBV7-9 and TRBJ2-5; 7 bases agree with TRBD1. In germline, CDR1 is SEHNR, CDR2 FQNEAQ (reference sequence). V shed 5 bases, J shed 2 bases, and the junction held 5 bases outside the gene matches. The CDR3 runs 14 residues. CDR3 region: CASSQGGLQETQYF. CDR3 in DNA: TGTGCCAGCAGCCAAGGGGGCCTTCAAGAGACCCAGTACTTC.

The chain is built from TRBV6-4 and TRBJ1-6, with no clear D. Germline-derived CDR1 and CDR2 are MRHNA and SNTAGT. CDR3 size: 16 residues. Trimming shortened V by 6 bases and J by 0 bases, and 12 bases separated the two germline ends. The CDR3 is CASSFSSSSYNSPLHF. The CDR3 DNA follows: TGTGCCAGCAGCTTCAGTTCCAGCTCCTATAATTCACCCCTCCACTTT.

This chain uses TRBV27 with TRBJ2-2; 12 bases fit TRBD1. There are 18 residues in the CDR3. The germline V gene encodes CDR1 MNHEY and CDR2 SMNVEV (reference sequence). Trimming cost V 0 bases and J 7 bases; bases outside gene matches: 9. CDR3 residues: CASSLSMGTGGRGGELFF. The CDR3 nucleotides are TGTGCCAGCAGTTTATCGATGGGGACAGGGGGCAGGGGCGGGGAGCTGTTTTTT.

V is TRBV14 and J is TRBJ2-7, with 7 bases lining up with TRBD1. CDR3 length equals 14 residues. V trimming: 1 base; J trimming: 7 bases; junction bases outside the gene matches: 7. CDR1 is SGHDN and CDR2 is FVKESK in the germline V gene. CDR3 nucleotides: TGTGCCAGCAGCCAAGTCGACAGGGTCCAGGAGCAGTACTTC. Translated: CASSQVDRVQEQYF. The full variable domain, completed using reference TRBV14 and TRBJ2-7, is EAGVTQFPSHSVIEKGQTVTLRCDPISGHDNLYWYRRVMGKEIKFLLHFVKESKQDESGMPNNRFLAERTGGTYSTLKVQPAELEDSGVYFCASSQVDRVQEQYFGPGTRLTVT.

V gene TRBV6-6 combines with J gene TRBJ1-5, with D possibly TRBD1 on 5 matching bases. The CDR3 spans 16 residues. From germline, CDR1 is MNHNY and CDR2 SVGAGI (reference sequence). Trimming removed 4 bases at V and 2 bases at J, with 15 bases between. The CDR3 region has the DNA TGTGCCAGCAGTTCTGGGGCCTTACGAGGCAATCAGCCCCAGCATTTT. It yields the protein CASSSGALRGNQPQHF.

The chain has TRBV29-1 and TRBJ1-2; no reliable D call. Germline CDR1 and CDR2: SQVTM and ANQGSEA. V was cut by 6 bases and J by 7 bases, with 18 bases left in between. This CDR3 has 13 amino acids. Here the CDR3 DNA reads TGCAGCGTGGTGAAGTATAGAGACACTGGCTACACCTTC. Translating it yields CSVVKYRDTGYTF.

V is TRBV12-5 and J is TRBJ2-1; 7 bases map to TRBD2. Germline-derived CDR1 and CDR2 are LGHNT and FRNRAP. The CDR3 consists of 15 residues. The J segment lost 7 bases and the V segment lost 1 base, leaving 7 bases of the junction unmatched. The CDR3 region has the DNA TGTGCTAGTGGTTTGGGGGCAGGGACTACAAATGAGCAGTTCTTC. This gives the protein CASGLGAGTTNEQFF.

The CDR3 nucleotides are TGTGCCAGTAGGGGACAGGGTATTCAGCCCCAGCATTTT. This gives the protein CASRGQGIQPQHF. V usage is TRBV19 and J usage is TRBJ1-5; TRBD1 matches 9 bases. The CDR3 contains 13 residues. Germline CDR1 and CDR2: LNHDA and SQIVND (reference sequence). J gave up 6 bases and V 6 bases, and 3 bases lay outside the gene matches.

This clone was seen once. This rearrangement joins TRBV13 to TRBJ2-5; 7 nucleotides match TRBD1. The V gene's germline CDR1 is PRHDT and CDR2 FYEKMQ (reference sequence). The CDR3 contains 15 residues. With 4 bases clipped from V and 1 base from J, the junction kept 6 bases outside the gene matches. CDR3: CASSSLRQGQETQYF. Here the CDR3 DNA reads TGTGCCAGCAGCTCCCTGCGACAGGGCCAAGAGACCCAGTACTTC.

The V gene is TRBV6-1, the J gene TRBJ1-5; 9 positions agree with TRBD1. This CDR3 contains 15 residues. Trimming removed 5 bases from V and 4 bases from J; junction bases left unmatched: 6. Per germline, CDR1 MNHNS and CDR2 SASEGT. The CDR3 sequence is CASSLQGAYNQPQHF. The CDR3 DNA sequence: TGTGCCAGCAGTTTACAGGGGGCGTATAATCAGCCCCAGCATTTT.

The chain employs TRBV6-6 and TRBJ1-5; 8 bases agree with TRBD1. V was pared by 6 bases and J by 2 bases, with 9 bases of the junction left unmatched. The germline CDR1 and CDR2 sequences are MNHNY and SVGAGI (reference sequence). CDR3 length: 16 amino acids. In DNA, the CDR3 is TGTGCCAGCAGGGAACCTCAGGGGGCGGGCAATCAGCCCCAGCATTTT. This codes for CASREPQGAGNQPQHF.

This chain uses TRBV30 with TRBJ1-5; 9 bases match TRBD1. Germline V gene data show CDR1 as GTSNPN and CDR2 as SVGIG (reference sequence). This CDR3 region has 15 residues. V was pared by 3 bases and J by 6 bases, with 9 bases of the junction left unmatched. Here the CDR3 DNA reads TGTGCCTGGAGCGCGGACAGGGGCCCCGGTCAGCCCCAGCATTTT. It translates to CAWSADRGPGQPQHF. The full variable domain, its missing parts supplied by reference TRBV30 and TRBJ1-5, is SQTIHQWPATLVQPVGSPLSLECTVEGTSNPNLYWYRQAAGRGLQLLFYSVGIGQISSEVPQNLSASRPQDRQFILSSKKLLLSDSGFYLCAWSADRGPGQPQHFGDGTRLSIL.

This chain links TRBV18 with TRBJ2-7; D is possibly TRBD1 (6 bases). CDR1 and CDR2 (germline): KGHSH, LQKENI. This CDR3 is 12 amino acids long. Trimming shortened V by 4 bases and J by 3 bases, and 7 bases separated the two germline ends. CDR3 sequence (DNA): TGTGCCAGCTCACGGACAGACTACGAGCAGTACTTC. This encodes CASSRTDYEQYF.

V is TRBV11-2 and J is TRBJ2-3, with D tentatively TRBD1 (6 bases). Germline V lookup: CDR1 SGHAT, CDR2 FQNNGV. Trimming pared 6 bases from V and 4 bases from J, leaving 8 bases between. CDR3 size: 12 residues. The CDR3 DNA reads TGTGCCAGCAGGGACAGCCCAGATACGCAGTATTTT. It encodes CASRDSPDTQYF.

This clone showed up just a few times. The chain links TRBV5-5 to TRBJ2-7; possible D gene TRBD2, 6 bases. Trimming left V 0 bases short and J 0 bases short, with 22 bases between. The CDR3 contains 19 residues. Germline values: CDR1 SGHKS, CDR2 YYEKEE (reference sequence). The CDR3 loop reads CASSLATGGSGQSSYEQYF. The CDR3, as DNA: TGTGCCAGCAGCTTGGCCACGGGTGGAAGCGGGCAAAGCTCCTACGAGCAGTACTTC. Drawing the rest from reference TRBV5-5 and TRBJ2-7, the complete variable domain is DAGVTQSPTHLIKTRGQQVTLRCSPISGHKSVSWYQQVLGQGPQFIFQYYEKEERGRGNFPDRFSARQFPNYSSELNVNALLLGDSALYLCASSLATGGSGQSSYEQYFGPGTRLTVT.

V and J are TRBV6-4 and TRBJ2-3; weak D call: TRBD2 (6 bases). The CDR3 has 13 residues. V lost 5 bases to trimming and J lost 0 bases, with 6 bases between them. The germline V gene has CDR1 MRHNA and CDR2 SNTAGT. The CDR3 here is CASSSGSTDTQYF. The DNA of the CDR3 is TGTGCCAGCAGTAGCGGGAGCACAGATACGCAGTATTTT.

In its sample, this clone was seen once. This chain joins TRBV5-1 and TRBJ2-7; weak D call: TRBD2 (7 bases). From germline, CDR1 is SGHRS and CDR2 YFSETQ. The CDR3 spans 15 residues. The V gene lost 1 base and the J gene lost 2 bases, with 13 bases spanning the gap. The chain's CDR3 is CASSLWGGLPYEQYF. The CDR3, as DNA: TGCGCCAGCAGCTTGTGGGGGGGCCTCCCCTACGAGCAGTACTTC.

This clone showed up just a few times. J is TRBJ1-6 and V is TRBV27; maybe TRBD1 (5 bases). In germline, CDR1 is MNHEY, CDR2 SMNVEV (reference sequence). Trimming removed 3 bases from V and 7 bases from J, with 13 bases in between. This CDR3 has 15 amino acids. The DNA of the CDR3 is TGTGCCAGCAGTTTCCTCGGACGGGGGAATTCACCCCTCCACTTT. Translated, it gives CASSFLGRGNSPLHF.

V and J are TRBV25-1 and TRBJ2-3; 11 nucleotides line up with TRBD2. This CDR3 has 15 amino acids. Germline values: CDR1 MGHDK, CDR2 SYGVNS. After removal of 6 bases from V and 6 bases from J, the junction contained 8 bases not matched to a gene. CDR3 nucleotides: TGTGCCAGCAGGGAACTAGCGGGAGAGGGGGATACGCAGTATTTT. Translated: CASRELAGEGDTQYF. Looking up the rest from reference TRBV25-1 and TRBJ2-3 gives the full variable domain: EADIYQTPRYLVIGTGKKITLECSQTMGHDKMYWYQQDPGMELHLIHYSYGVNSTEKGDLSSESTVSRIRTEHFPLTLESARPSHTSQYLCASRELAGEGDTQYFGPGTRLTVL.

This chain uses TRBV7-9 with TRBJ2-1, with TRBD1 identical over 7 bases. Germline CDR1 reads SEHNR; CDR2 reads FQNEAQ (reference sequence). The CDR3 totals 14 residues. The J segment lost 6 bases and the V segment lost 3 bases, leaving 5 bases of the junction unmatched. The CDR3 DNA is TGTGCCAGCAGCTTGAAGGACAGGTTCAATGAGCAGTTCTTC. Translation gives CASSLKDRFNEQFF.

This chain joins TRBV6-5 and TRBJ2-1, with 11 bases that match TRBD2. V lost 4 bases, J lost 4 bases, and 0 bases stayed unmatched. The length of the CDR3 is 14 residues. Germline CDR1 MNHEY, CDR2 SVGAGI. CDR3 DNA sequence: TGTGCCAGCAGTTGGACTAGCGGGTACAATGAGCAGTTCTTC. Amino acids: CASSWTSGYNEQFF.

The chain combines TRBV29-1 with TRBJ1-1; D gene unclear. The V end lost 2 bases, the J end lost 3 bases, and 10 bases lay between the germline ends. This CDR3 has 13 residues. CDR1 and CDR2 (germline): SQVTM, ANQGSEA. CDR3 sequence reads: CSVEMAIYTEAFF. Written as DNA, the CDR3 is TGCAGCGTTGAAATGGCCATTTACACTGAAGCTTTCTTT.

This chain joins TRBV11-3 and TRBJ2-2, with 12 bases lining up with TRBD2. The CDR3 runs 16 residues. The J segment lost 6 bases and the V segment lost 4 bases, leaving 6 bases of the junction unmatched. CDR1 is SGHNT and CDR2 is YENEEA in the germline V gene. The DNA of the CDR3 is TGTGCCAGCAGCTACCGACTAGCGGGAGAGGCCGGGGAGCTGTTTTTT. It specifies CASSYRLAGEAGELFF.

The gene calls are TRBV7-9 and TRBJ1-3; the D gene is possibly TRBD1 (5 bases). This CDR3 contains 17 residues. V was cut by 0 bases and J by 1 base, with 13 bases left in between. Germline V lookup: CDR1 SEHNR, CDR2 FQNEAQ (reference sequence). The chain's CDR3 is CASSLATVRDSGNTIYF. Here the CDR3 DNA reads TGTGCCAGCAGCTTAGCGACAGTTAGGGATTCTGGAAACACCATATATTTT.

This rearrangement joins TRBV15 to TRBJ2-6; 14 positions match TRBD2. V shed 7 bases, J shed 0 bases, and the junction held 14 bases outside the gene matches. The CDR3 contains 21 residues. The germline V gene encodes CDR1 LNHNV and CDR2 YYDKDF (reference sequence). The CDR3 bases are TGTGCCACCAACCCTATAGGGACTAGCGGGAGCGGGTTCTCTGGGGCCAACGTCCTGACTTTC. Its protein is CATNPIGTSGSGFSGANVLTF. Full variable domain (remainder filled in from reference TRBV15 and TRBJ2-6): DAMVIQNPRYQVTQFGKPVTLSCSQTLNHNVMYWYQQKSSQAPKLLFHYYDKDFNNEADTPDNFQSRRPNTSFCFLDIRSPGLGDTAMYLCATNPIGTSGSGFSGANVLTFGAGSRLTVL.